This T cell receptor (beta chain) appears in the sequencing data of a study of blood T cell repertoires in COVID-19. The table came from immunoSEQ multiplex PCR; TCRdb's copy has only in-frame clones and leaves some out. This table holds under 200,000 clones, 88% found once. The V and J ends lost 5 bases and 13 bases, in that order; junction bases with no gene match: 12. Germline V gene data show CDR1 as SGHAT and CDR2 as FQDESV (reference sequence). The CDR3 is 13 amino acids. Sequencing was done on a sample of peripheral blood. The chain recombines TRBV11-1 with TRBJ2-3, with TRBD2 matching 7 bases. The sequence derives from a man aged 60 to 75 with acute or convalescent COVID-19. The CDR3, as DNA: TGTGCCAGCAGCCCCCGGACTAGAGGGACGAAGTATTTT. Protein product: CASSPRTRGTKYF.